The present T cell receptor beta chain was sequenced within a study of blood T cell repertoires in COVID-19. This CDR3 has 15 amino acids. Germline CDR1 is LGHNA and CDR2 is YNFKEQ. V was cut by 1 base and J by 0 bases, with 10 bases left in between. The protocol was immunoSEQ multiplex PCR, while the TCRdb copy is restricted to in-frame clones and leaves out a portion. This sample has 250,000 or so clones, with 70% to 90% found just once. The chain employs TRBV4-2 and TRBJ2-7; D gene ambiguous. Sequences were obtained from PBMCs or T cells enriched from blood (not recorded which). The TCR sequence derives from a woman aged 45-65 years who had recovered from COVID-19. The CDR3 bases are TGTGCCAGCAGCCAAGCCCCTGATAGCTCCTACGAGCAGTACTTC. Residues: CASSQAPDSSYEQYF.